A single TCR beta chain is shown here with its context. Its target is unknown. Primers used in a second PCR of roughly 7 to 12 cycles were a sample-barcoded 5' primer and a J-beta primer mix. TCRdb used MiXCR to reprocess the 5' RACE reads, holding one entry per CDR3 protein. The table includes about 1.1 million distinct CDR3 sequences, under 40% detected once. This specimen comes from a study of blood T cells in healthy people across ages. Findings of the study overall: There was a strong correlation between TCR beta diversity and naive T cell percentage.

V was clipped by 0 bases and J by 5 bases, with 10 bases between them. CDR3 size: 14 residues. Germline CDR1 and CDR2: LGHDT and YNNKEL (reference sequence). The chain carries TRBV3-1 and TRBJ2-5, with D perhaps TRBD1 or TRBD2 (5 bases each). The sample consisted of blood. The receptor's source is a man younger than 35 in good health. The CDR3 is CASSQDGGLETQYF. The CDR3 region has the DNA TGTGCCAGCAGCCAAGATGGGGGTCTGGAGACCCAGTACTTC.